The entry below gives a single TCR beta chain sequence along with its context. No antigen is known for it. This entry is derived from a study of T cell responses to AZD1222 COVID-19 vaccine. Study observations and caveats: A reported finding is that nearly half of spike-specific TCRs target unmutated variant regions.

Germline CDR1 MDHEN, CDR2 SYDVKM. V was clipped by 6 bases and J by 0 bases, with 14 bases between them. CDR3 length: 15 amino acids. Produced via immunoSEQ multiplex PCR; TCRdb's table is partial and in-frame only. There are about 150,000 clones in the sample; approximately 92% occur only once, and approximately 3.5% lies in the top ten. The chain uses TRBV28 and TRBJ2-5; D unclear. The receptor's source is an adult who received the AZD1222 COVID-19 vaccine. Source: peripheral blood, taken 28 days after the second AZD1222 dose. The DNA of the CDR3 is TGTGCCAGCAGAGACCCCTTCAGATACCAAGAGACCCAGTACTTC. Translation gives CASRDPFRYQETQYF.